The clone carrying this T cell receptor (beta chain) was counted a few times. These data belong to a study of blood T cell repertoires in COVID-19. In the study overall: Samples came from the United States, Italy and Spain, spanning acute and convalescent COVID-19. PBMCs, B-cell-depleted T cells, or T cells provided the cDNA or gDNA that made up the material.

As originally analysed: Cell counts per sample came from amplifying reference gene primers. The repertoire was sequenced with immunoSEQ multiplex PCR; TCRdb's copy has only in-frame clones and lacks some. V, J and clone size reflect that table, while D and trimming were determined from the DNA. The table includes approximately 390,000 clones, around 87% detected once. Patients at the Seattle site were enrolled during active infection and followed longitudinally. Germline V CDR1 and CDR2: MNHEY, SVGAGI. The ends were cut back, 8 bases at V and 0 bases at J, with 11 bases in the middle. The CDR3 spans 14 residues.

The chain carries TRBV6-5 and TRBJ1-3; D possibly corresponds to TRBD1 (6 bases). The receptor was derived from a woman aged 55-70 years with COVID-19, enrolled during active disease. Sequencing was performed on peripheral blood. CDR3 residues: CASLQGTSGNTIYF. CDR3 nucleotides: TGTGCCAGCCTACAGGGCACCTCTGGAAACACCATATATTTT.